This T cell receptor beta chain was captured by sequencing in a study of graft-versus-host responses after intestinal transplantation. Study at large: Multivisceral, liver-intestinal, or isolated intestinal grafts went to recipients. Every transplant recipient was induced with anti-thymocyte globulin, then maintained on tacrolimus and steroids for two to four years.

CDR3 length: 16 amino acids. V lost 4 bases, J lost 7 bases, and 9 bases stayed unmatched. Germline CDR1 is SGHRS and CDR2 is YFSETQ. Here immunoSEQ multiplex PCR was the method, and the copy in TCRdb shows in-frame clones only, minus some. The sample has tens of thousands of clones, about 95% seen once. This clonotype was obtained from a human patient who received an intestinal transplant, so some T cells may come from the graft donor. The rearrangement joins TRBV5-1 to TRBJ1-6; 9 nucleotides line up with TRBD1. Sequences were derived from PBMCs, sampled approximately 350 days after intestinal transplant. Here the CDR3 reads CASSLTIGQGNSPLHF. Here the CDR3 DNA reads TGCGCCAGCAGCCTTACAATAGGACAGGGGAATTCACCCCTCCACTTT.